Shown below are 25 T cell receptor beta chains from a single sample sequenced in a study of cytomegalovirus exposure and HLA in healthy donors. The PCR used 60 Vbeta and 13 Jbeta primers. This table comes from immunoSEQ multiplex PCR, and its TCRdb copy is limited to in-frame clones, with some not included. This table lists some 67,000 clones. Sequenced material: PBMCs. Every receptor here comes from a woman aged 30 to 39 in good health and CMV-seronegative.

This chain uses TRBV28 with TRBJ2-3; D remains ambiguous. V was cut by 3 bases and J by 2 bases, with 3 bases left in between. The CDR3 is 12 residues long. The V gene's germline CDR1 is MDHEN and CDR2 SYDVKM. The CDR3 is CASSFVTDTQYF. The CDR3 coding sequence is TGTGCCAGCAGTTTCGTCACAGATACGCAGTATTTT.

The chain combines TRBV27 with TRBJ1-1, with 8 bases lining up with TRBD1. Per germline, CDR1 MNHEY and CDR2 SMNVEV (reference sequence). V dropped 5 bases and J dropped 10; count of bases not matched to a gene: 15. The CDR3 runs to 15 residues. The CDR3 nucleotides read TGTGCCAGCAGTCGCCTTCTCCAGGGGGCCGGGACAGCTTTCTTT. Its translation is CASSRLLQGAGTAFF.

The V call is TRBV6-1, the J call TRBJ1-1; TRBD1 might be the D (5 bases). V was clipped by 3 bases and J by 5 bases, with 22 bases between them. This CDR3 comprises 17 residues. Looked up from germline, CDR1 is MNHNS and CDR2 is SASEGT. The CDR3 here is CASSEVGQGPSTTEAFF. The CDR3 DNA is TGTGCCAGCAGTGAGGTGGGGCAGGGCCCCTCGACGACTGAAGCTTTCTTT.

The rearrangement uses TRBV6-6 and TRBJ2-7; no clear D gene. Between the trimmed V and J ends, which lost 5 bases and 0 bases, there was a span of 11 bases. CDR3 length: 14 residues. The germline CDR1 and CDR2 sequences are MNHNY and SVGAGI (reference sequence). For the CDR3, the DNA is TGTGCCAGCAGTACCTACTTGAGCTCCTACGAGCAGTACTTC. Protein: CASSTYLSSYEQYF.

J is TRBJ1-4 and V is TRBV5-8; D is unclear. Germline V lookup: CDR1 SGHTS, CDR2 YDEGEE. The CDR3 has 14 residues. V lost 1 base and J lost 4, with 8 bases in between. This chain's CDR3 is CASSLRRNNEKLFF. The CDR3 DNA is TGTGCCAGCAGCTTGAGGCGGAATAATGAAAAACTGTTTTTT.

The chain's CDR3 is CASGTGQGETQYF. DNA for the CDR3: TGTGCTAGTGGCACCGGACAGGGGGAGACCCAGTACTTC. This chain links TRBV12-5 with TRBJ2-5; 9 nucleotides agree with TRBD1. The V and J ends lost 6 bases and 5 bases, in that order; junction bases with no gene match: 4. The CDR3 sequence is 13 residues long. Germline V gives CDR1 LGHNT, CDR2 FRNRAP.

The V and J genes are TRBV6-1 and TRBJ2-7, with 8 bases that match TRBD1. V shed 2 bases, J shed 4 bases, and the junction held 13 bases outside the gene matches. The CDR3 extends over 17 amino acids. Germline CDR1 MNHNS, CDR2 SASEGT. The CDR3 DNA sequence: TGTGCCAGCAGTGAACCACGGACAGGGAAAACGGGATACGAGCAGTACTTC. The encoded protein is CASSEPRTGKTGYEQYF.

The genes are TRBV28 and TRBJ2-7; maybe TRBD1 (5 bases). The CDR3 has 14 residues. Germline values: CDR1 MDHEN, CDR2 SYDVKM. V was shortened by 5 bases and J by 3 bases, with 14 bases between the two germline ends. This CDR3 reads CASSLSLRVYEQYF. The CDR3 DNA reads TGTGCCAGCAGTCTCTCCCTCAGGGTCTACGAGCAGTACTTC.

The V call is TRBV4-1, the J call TRBJ2-6; D ambiguous. This CDR3 has 17 amino acids. V lost 0 bases, J lost 0 bases, and 9 bases lay in between. Germline lookup yields CDR1 MGHRA and CDR2 YSYEKL. CDR3 bases: TGCGCCAGCAGCCAAGATGTCGCCGGCTCTGGGGCCAACGTCCTGACTTTC. Protein product: CASSQDVAGSGANVLTF.

The V and J genes are TRBV9 and TRBJ1-5; unclear D gene. V was cut by 4 bases and J by 4 bases, with 12 bases left in between. Per the germline V gene, CDR1 is SGDLS and CDR2 is YYNGEE. The CDR3 runs 14 residues. CDR3 loop: CASSRRASNQPQHF. Written as DNA, the CDR3 is TGTGCCAGCAGCCGGAGGGCCAGTAATCAGCCCCAGCATTTT.

The CDR3 region is CASSSRDRGYNEQFF. Written as DNA, the CDR3 is TGTGCCAGTAGTTCAAGGGACAGGGGGTACAATGAGCAGTTCTTC. The chain links TRBV19 to TRBJ2-1; 11 nucleotides align to TRBD1. The J segment lost 4 bases and the V segment lost 5 bases, leaving 4 bases of the junction unmatched. CDR1 and CDR2 from the germline V gene are LNHDA and SQIVND (reference sequence). CDR3 length: 15 residues.

The genes are TRBV2 and TRBJ1-1; the D gene is possibly TRBD1 (5 bases). The CDR3 has 13 amino acids. From germline, CDR1 is SNHLY and CDR2 FYNNEI. The V end was cut by 4 bases, the J end by 1 base, with 7 bases between. The CDR3 sequence: CASSVQENTEAFF. The DNA of the CDR3 is TGTGCCAGCAGTGTACAGGAGAACACTGAAGCTTTCTTT.

This rearrangement joins TRBV9 to TRBJ1-5; 11 nucleotides agree with TRBD1. V was pared by 4 bases and J by 4 bases, with 4 bases of the junction left unmatched. The CDR3 is 15 amino acids. Germline V gene data show CDR1 as SGDLS and CDR2 as YYNGEE. The CDR3 DNA is TGTGCCAGCAGCCCCAGGGACAGGGGGAATCAGCCCCAGCATTTT. Its translation: CASSPRDRGNQPQHF.

This chain's CDR3 is CARPRGHEQYF. The CDR3 bases are TGTGCCAGGCCGCGGGGTCACGAGCAGTACTTC. The genes are TRBV19 and TRBJ2-7; TRBD2 might be the D (6 bases). Germline CDR1 LNHDA, CDR2 SQIVND (reference sequence). The CDR3 covers 11 residues. V lost 9 bases and J lost 5, with 11 bases in between.

The chain is built from TRBV28 and TRBJ1-5; possibly TRBD1 for D (6 bases). The V gene lost 5 bases and the J gene lost 7 bases, with 15 bases spanning the gap. The CDR3 runs 14 residues. Germline V lookup: CDR1 MDHEN, CDR2 SYDVKM. CDR3 bases: TGTGCCAGCAGTCCTGGGGGGGCCCTCCAGCCCCAGCATTTT. Amino acids: CASSPGGALQPQHF.

The V and J genes are TRBV7-2 and TRBJ1-5; 9 bases align to TRBD1. Germline trimming cut 5 bases from V and 1 base from J; bases unmatched to any gene: 6. Germline V gene lookup returns CDR1 SGHTA and CDR2 FQGNSA. This CDR3 comprises 16 residues. The CDR3: CASSEQGALSNQPQHF. The CDR3 coding sequence is TGTGCCAGCAGCGAACAGGGGGCGCTAAGCAATCAGCCCCAGCATTTT.

This chain connects TRBV19 to TRBJ1-2, with a possible D match to TRBD1 (6 bases). V dropped 3 bases and J dropped 6 bases, with 17 bases sitting between them. The germline V gene encodes CDR1 LNHDA and CDR2 SQIVND (reference sequence). This CDR3 is 15 amino acids long. The CDR3 here is CASSMGLRQGNGYTF. The CDR3 bases are TGTGCCAGTAGTATGGGGCTGCGGCAGGGGAATGGCTACACCTTC.

The chain uses TRBV7-3 and TRBJ2-5; 8 nucleotides line up with TRBD1. The J segment lost 1 base and the V segment lost 4 bases, leaving 5 bases of the junction unmatched. This CDR3 spans 15 amino acids. Looked up from germline, CDR1 is SGHTA and CDR2 is FQGTGA. CDR3 DNA: TGTGCCAGCAGCTCGTCAGGGGGCGGCCAAGAGACCCAGTACTTC. Its translation: CASSSSGGGQETQYF.

The rearrangement uses TRBV7-6 and TRBJ2-5, with D perhaps TRBD2 (6 bases). CDR1 is SGHVS, CDR2 FNYEAQ, per germline. With 4 bases removed from V and 3 bases from J, the gap between germline ends came to 12 bases. The CDR3 has 14 residues. This CDR3 is CASSSRERKETQYF. The DNA for the CDR3 is TGTGCCAGCAGCTCCCGGGAGCGCAAAGAGACCCAGTACTTC.

The rearrangement links TRBV10-3 to TRBJ2-3; 7 nucleotides match TRBD2. V trimming: 4 bases; J trimming: 1 base; junction bases outside the gene matches: 5. CDR3 length: 15 residues. Germline V gene data show CDR1 as ENHRY and CDR2 as SYGVKD. The CDR3 coding sequence is TGTGCCATCAGTGTAGCGGGTCCGGGCACAGATACGCAGTATTTT. It codes for CAISVAGPGTDTQYF.

This sequence joins TRBV18 and TRBJ1-2; D possibly corresponds to TRBD1 (6 bases). The ends were cut back, 2 bases at V and 6 bases at J, with 13 bases in the middle. In germline, CDR1 is KGHSH, CDR2 LQKENI. The CDR3 consists of 14 residues. CDR3 loop: CASSPGQTVNGYTF. The CDR3 nucleotides read TGTGCCAGCTCACCAGGACAGACCGTAAATGGCTACACCTTC. The full variable domain, with the rest looked up from reference TRBV18 and TRBJ1-2, is NAGVMQNPRHLVRRRGQEARLRCSPMKGHSHVYWYRQLPEEGLKFMVYLQKENIIDESGMPKERFSAEFPKEGPSILRIQQVVRGDSAAYFCASSPGQTVNGYTFGSGTRLTVV.

The chain combines TRBV18 with TRBJ1-1, with D hard to call. Per germline, CDR1 KGHSH and CDR2 LQKENI. The germline V and J ends were trimmed by 6 bases and 8 bases, with 19 bases remaining between them. This CDR3 contains 14 residues. The CDR3, as DNA: TGTGCCAGCTCTACAACGTACGGAACTACGGAAGCTTTCTTT. Amino acids: CASSTTYGTTEAFF.

V and J are TRBV6-1 and TRBJ1-2; 12 bases are a match to TRBD1. With 7 bases clipped from V and 4 bases from J, the junction kept 4 bases outside the gene matches. The germline CDR1 and CDR2 sequences are MNHNS and SASEGT. The CDR3 length is 14 residues. The CDR3 sequence is CASTSGQGAYGYTF. DNA for the CDR3: TGTGCCAGCACCTCGGGACAGGGGGCCTATGGCTACACCTTC.

This chain links TRBV6-1 with TRBJ2-3, with 8 bases aligning to TRBD1. This CDR3 spans 14 amino acids. Germline loops: CDR1 MNHNS, CDR2 SASEGT. V shed 7 bases, J shed 1 base, and the junction held 4 bases outside the gene matches. This CDR3 is CASMTTGGTDTQYF. In DNA form, the CDR3 reads TGTGCCAGCATGACGACAGGGGGCACAGATACGCAGTATTTT.

This chain connects TRBV29-1 to TRBJ1-1; D may be TRBD1 (5 bases). Germline V gene lookup returns CDR1 SQVTM and CDR2 ANQGSEA. Trimming removed 4 bases at V and 8 bases at J, with 14 bases between. The CDR3 length is 12 residues. In nucleotides, the CDR3 is TGCAGCGTTGCGTCAGGGTCGGCCGAAGCTTTCTTT. Translation gives CSVASGSAEAFF.